This T cell receptor (beta chain) was documented in a study of blood T cell repertoires in COVID-19. Across the study: The study drew acute and convalescent COVID-19 samples from the United States, Italy and Spain. Sample material is recorded as cDNA or gDNA derived from T cells, B-cell-depleted T cells, or PBMCs.

Per the study methods: Amplifying reference gene primers gave estimates of nucleated cell counts. The method was immunoSEQ multiplex PCR; TCRdb's version includes in-frame clones alone and lacks a portion of them. The V and J calls and clone size come from that table; D and trimming were worked out from the DNA. The sample contains roughly 240,000 clones, roughly 79% of which appear only once. CDR3 length: 14 amino acids. The germline gives CDR1 LNHDA, CDR2 SQIVND (reference sequence). The V segment lost 5 bases and the J segment 1 base; nucleotides outside the gene matches: 1. Sequenced sample: peripheral blood. The sequence derives from an elderly woman with acute or convalescent COVID-19. The chain recombines TRBV19 with TRBJ2-3; 9 bases are shared with TRBD1. In nucleotides, the CDR3 is TGTGCCAGTAGTCGACAGGGGGGCACAGATACGCAGTATTTT. Its translation: CASSRQGGTDTQYF.